The T cell receptor (beta chain) under discussion was sequenced for a study of blood T cell repertoires in COVID-19 (TCRdb year 2020). A note on the overall study: Samples from collaborators originated in the United States, Italy and Spain and spanned both the acute and convalescent phases of COVID-19. The material from the prospective study consisted of cDNA or gDNA derived from T cells, B-cell-depleted T cells, or PBMCs. Subjects who had been exposed to COVID-19, were actively infected with it, or had recovered from it provided the deeply sampled blood TCRbeta repertoires that made up the dataset. The repertoires were released in a freely available public database intended as a resource for research on the immune response to SARS-CoV-2. Samples were obtained from the ongoing ImmuneRACE study (first 160 participants) and from 1,254 subjects provided by 6 global collaborators. The sample metadata nearly always contained a de-identified subject ID, COVID-19 status, age in years and sex. Where HLA class I and class II types were available, the types were taken from metadata supplied by the sample provider, not from assay-based typing. What the research found in general, with its limitations: The amount of clinical and demographic metadata varied by source and participant and was provided uncurated.

Participants in the prospective study were enrolled through a virtual design, were aged about 18 to 90 years, and lived in about 25 United States geographic areas. In the prospective study, participants were assigned to cohorts based on the clinical history participants reported in a screening survey and a study questionnaire. Recovered participants in ImmuneRACE Cohort 3 were defined as having two consecutive negative NP/OP PCR tests, clearance from a healthcare professional, or resolution of symptoms. Each participant in the prospective study had whole blood, serum and a nasopharyngeal or oropharyngeal swab collected by mobile phlebotomists. Prospective study participants could optionally give additional blood draws and questionnaires over an approximately two-month period. Prospective study blood samples were shipped either frozen or at room temperature before DNA extraction. TCRbeta CDR3 regions were amplified from genomic DNA using the immunoSEQ Assay, a bias-controlled multiplex PCR. As for how the authors treated the data: Nucleated cell counts per sample were estimated from amplification of reference gene primers within the assay. To quantify the absolute abundance of each unique TCRbeta CDR3 rearrangement, sequence reads were collapsed and filtered. For each sample, productive Simpson clonality was calculated by taking the square root of Simpson's diversity index across productive rearrangements. TCRdb took over this immuneACCESS table, retaining in-frame rearrangements with V and J assigned. Such tables are incomplete; in checked studies, under half of the missing clones stem from an unresolved V gene, and the remainder is unexplained. V and J calls and clone size are given by that table; D and trimming were obtained from the DNA. This sample has roughly 150,000 clones in its table, and about four fifths of those were observed once. The ten biggest clones cover 15% to 20% of the sample.

A word on this clone: What antigen it recognizes has not been identified. Within one base of it there is no much larger clone, and no base qualities were kept.

Taken from cysteine to phenylalanine, the CDR3 has 16 residues. This entry keeps only the CDR3 DNA: 48 bases, framed from base 1. V is trimmed back by 4 bases and J by 8 bases, and the junction contains 15 bases that no gene match accounts for. The germline V gene provides CDR1 MNHNS and CDR2 SASEGT. The chain links TRBV6-1 with TRBJ1-2; a stretch of 8 junction bases matches TRBD1. The sample taken for sequencing was PBMCs or T cells enriched from blood (not recorded which). The sequence was collected from a man aged 60 to 69 who had recovered from COVID-19. The CDR3 region has the sequence CASSARRQTGDGGYTF. The bases read TGTGCCAGCAGTGCGAGAAGGCAGACAGGGGATGGGGGCTACACCTTC.